The rows below give T cell receptor beta chains drawn from one sample of a study of spatial heterogeneity in lung cancer. TCRdb re-called the 5' RACE reads through MiXCR, storing one row per CDR3 protein. The sample holds around 110,000 distinct CDR3 sequences, roughly an eighth seen once. Material: PBMCs, obtained at follow-up. These receptors all stem from a male donor with early-stage non-small cell lung cancer. Each CDR3 is given with its conserved first and last residue. The order of the fields is D gene, clone size, J gene, V gene, CDR3 DNA, CDR3 protein. The D gene is left open where the match is weak. The size of a clone is reported for some rows only, either as once, few or many, or as a class for expanded clones.

. many TRBJ2-1 TRBV4-2 TGTGCCAGCAGAAATCAAAGGGATGAGCAGTTCTTC CASRNQRDEQFF
. . TRBJ2-7 TRBV7-2 TGTGCCAGCAGCCCCACGGGGGGCCCCTACGAGCAGTACTTC CASSPTGGPYEQYF
. many TRBJ2-2 TRBV6-2/TRBV6-3 TGTGCCAGCTGCTATTCGGACACCGGGGAGCTGTTTTTT CASCYSDTGELFF
. few TRBJ2-7 TRBV20-1 TGCAGTGCCTTAGGGGAAGCGGCCTACGAGCAGTACTTC CSALGEAAYEQYF
. . TRBJ1-5 TRBV28 TGTGCCAGCAGTTTATCCCCACTTAGGGGTTTAGGGAATCAGCCCCAGCATTTT CASSLSPLRGLGNQPQHF
. . TRBJ1-3 TRBV20-1 TGCAGTGCTAGGAGTCTCTCTGGAAACACCATATATTTT CSARSLSGNTIYF
. many TRBJ1-5 TRBV7-6 TGTGCCAGCAGCCTAGGAGGGGGAGACCAGCCCCAGCATTTT CASSLGGGDQPQHF
. . TRBJ1-1 TRBV7-3 TGTGCCAGCAGCTTAGAACGGGACACTGAAGCTTTCTTT CASSLERDTEAFF
TRBD2 once TRBJ2-5 TRBV4-1 TGCGCCAGCAGCCAAGGGACTAGCGAGGAGTCCCAGTACTTC CASSQGTSEESQYF
. few TRBJ2-7 TRBV4-1 TGCGCCAGCAGCCAAGGAGGGGGGGGGCCCTACGAGCAGTACTTC CASSQGGGGPYEQYF
. few TRBJ2-3 TRBV18 TGTGCCAGCTCACCCATGGGACTCTTCACGATCACAGATACGCAGTATTTT CASSPMGLFTITDTQYF
. few TRBJ1-1 TRBV4-3 TGCGCCAGCAGCCTCCGAATAGGGATCTCTGAAGCTTTCTTT CASSLRIGISEAFF
TRBD1 many TRBJ1-1 TRBV6-5 TGTGCCAGCAGTTACTCGACAGGGCTTGAAGCTTTCTTT CASSYSTGLEAFF
. . TRBJ1-1 TRBV25-1 TGTGCCAGCAGTGGACAACAGGGTAGCTTCTCGGGTGAAGCTTTCTTT CASSGQQGSFSGEAFF
. many TRBJ1-1 TRBV20-1 TGCAGTGCCACATTGACAGCGAGGGATGAAGCTTTCTTT CSATLTARDEAFF
. . TRBJ2-7 TRBV28 TGTGCCAGCAGTTTTACCCTCCGGACGTCTTACGAGCAGTACTTC CASSFTLRTSYEQYF
. many TRBJ1-2 TRBV4-2 TGTGCCAGCAGCCAAGATTCTGGGACGGTGACCTATGGCTACACCTTC CASSQDSGTVTYGYTF
. . TRBJ2-3 TRBV7-2 TGTGCCAGCAGCTTAAATGCGGCGGATACGCAGTATTTT CASSLNAADTQYF
. . TRBJ2-3 TRBV28 TGTGTCAGCAGATCGGCGGCCGCAGATACGCAGTATTTT CVSRSAAADTQYF
. many TRBJ2-4 TRBV2 TGTGCCGGAAAGAGGGAATATCGGAAAAACATTCAGTACTTC CAGKREYRKNIQYF
. many TRBJ1-5 TRBV6-5 TGTGCCAGCCGTGTGGGCCCTAGCAATCAGCCCCAGCATTTT CASRVGPSNQPQHF
. . TRBJ1-5 TRBV7-2 TGTGCCAGCAGCTTAGTCTCTTTTGGCAATCAGCCCCAGCATTTT CASSLVSFGNQPQHF
. . TRBJ2-1 TRBV30 TGTGCCTGGGAGGCTAGACTTGGGGATGAGCAGTTCTTC CAWEARLGDEQFF
. . TRBJ1-5 TRBV6-5 TGTGCCAGCAGAGGGGGGGGCAATCAGCCCCAGCATTTT CASRGGGNQPQHF
TRBD2 few TRBJ2-7 TRBV20-1 TGCAGTGCTAGTATGGCGGGGGTCTACGAGCAGTACTTC CSASMAGVYEQYF
TRBD2 many TRBJ2-1 TRBV5-1 TGCGCCAGCAGCTTTAGCGGGGGGGCGGGATTTGAGCAGTTCTTC CASSFSGGAGFEQFF
. . TRBJ2-1 TRBV20-1 TGCAGTGCCAGGACTGAGCCCCTCTTAATATCCGATGAGCAGTTCTTC CSARTEPLLISDEQFF
. few TRBJ1-5 TRBV6-1 TGTGCCAGCAGTGAAAGGTTGAGTACCGTTAGCAATCAGCCCCAGCATTTT CASSERLSTVSNQPQHF
TRBD1 . TRBJ1-4 TRBV7-2 TGTGCCAGCAGCTTATCCAGGGGGAACGGAGAACTGTTTTTT CASSLSRGNGELFF
. many TRBJ2-1 TRBV29-1 TGCAGCGTTGGGCGGTCTTACAATGAGCAGTTCTTC CSVGRSYNEQFF
. . TRBJ1-5 TRBV28 TGTGCCAGCATGGGAGCCTGGGGGAGCAATCAGCCCCAGCATTTT CASMGAWGSNQPQHF
. . TRBJ2-3 TRBV20-1 TGCAGTGCTAGCCACCCCCTGGCGGGGGCGACAGATACGCAGTATTTT CSASHPLAGATDTQYF
. few TRBJ1-6 TRBV10-3 TGTGCCACACACAGGGAGAGAGATTCACCCCTCCACTTT CATHRERDSPLHF
. many TRBJ2-7 TRBV29-1 TGCAGCGTTGCGGGGACCTACGAGCAGTACTTC CSVAGTYEQYF
. few TRBJ1-1 TRBV5-1 TGCGCCAGCAGCTCGGCCGGATGGGGCTTTGAAGCTTTCTTT CASSSAGWGFEAFF
. many TRBJ2-1 TRBV7-3 TGTGCCAGCAGCGCAACTAGAGATGAGCAGTTCTTC CASSATRDEQFF
. few TRBJ2-3 TRBV6-2/TRBV6-3 TGTGCCAGCAGTTACTCGAGTTCAAATACGCAGTATTTT CASSYSSSNTQYF
. few TRBJ2-2 TRBV18 TGTGCCAGCTCACCAGATCTGGTCGGGGAGCTGTTTTTT CASSPDLVGELFF
TRBD1 few TRBJ2-2 TRBV5-1 TGCGCCAGCATCCTAGACAGGGTGGAGAACACCGGGGAGCTGTTTTTT CASILDRVENTGELFF
. once TRBJ1-1 TRBV5-1 TGCGCCAGCAGCTTGGGCCCAGGGACGAACACTGAAGCTTTCTTT CASSLGPGTNTEAFF
TRBD2 once TRBJ2-3 TRBV28 TGTGCCAGCAGTCTTAGCGGGGGTACCTCAGATACGCAGTATTTT CASSLSGGTSDTQYF
TRBD1 many TRBJ2-2 TRBV9 TGTGCCAGCAGCGTAGACAGGGGGCGGACCGGGGAGCTGTTTTTT CASSVDRGRTGELFF
. . TRBJ1-2 TRBV4-2 TGTGCCAGCAGCCAAGCCGGGGGAAACTATGGCTACACCTTC CASSQAGGNYGYTF
TRBD1 . TRBJ1-5 TRBV2 TGTGCCAGCAGTATCCCGGGACAGTTTAGCAATCAGCCCCAGCATTTT CASSIPGQFSNQPQHF
. . TRBJ2-3 TRBV7-8 TGTGCCAGCAGCTTAGTACTAGCCTCAGATACGCAGTATTTT CASSLVLASDTQYF
TRBD1 . TRBJ1-2 TRBV20-1 TGCAGTGCTAGACGGACAGGGGTCTTATATGGCTACACCTTC CSARRTGVLYGYTF
. few TRBJ2-2 TRBV12-3/TRBV12-4 TGTGCCAGCAGTAGAGACCGACGAATCAACACCGGGGAGCTGTTTTTT CASSRDRRINTGELFF
. . TRBJ1-5 TRBV6-2/TRBV6-3 TGTGCCAGCAGCCGAGAAGGGTTTAGCAATCAGCCCCAGCATTTT CASSREGFSNQPQHF
. many TRBJ2-1 TRBV5-1 TGCGCCTCCAGTCAACCTAACAATGAGCAGTTCTTC CASSQPNNEQFF
. . TRBJ2-7 TRBV27 TGTGCCAGCAGTTTACTGGGGGTAGGGGTTTACGAGCAGTACTTC CASSLLGVGVYEQYF
. few TRBJ1-4 TRBV7-9 TGTGCCAGCAGCCGTGGGGCTAATGAAAAACTGTTTTTT CASSRGANEKLFF
. . TRBJ2-1 TRBV3-1 TGTGCCAGCAGCCAAGGCAGGGGCCTGGGGTACAATGAGCAGTTCTTC CASSQGRGLGYNEQFF